The clone carrying this TCR beta chain was seen many times. Its cognate antigen is unknown. The CDR3 runs 15 residues. J was trimmed by 4 bases and V by 2 bases; bases with no gene match: 6. Germline V gene data show CDR1 as GTSNPN and CDR2 as SVGIG (reference sequence). TCRdb's table, derived via immunoSEQ multiplex PCR, lists solely in-frame clones and lacks some. The table shows about 55,000 clones, with approximately 90% occurring only once. This record comes from a study of cytomegalovirus exposure and HLA in healthy donors. The study, taken as a whole, reports: First-cohort TCR clusters tended to co-occur in the roughly 120 validation repertoires, a later analysis found.

Sample: PBMCs. The V gene is TRBV30, the J gene TRBJ1-5; 9 bases align to TRBD1. This TCR was sampled from a man younger than 35 in good health and CMV-seronegative. The CDR3 sequence: CAWSSGTGRNQPQHF. In DNA, the CDR3 is TGTGCCTGGAGTAGTGGGACAGGGCGAAATCAGCCCCAGCATTTT.